This TCR beta chain is drawn from a study of cytomegalovirus exposure and HLA in healthy donors. Study outcomes and limitations: The study flagged about 160 TCR beta chains as cytomegalovirus-associated.

Only in-frame clones appear in the TCRdb table, and some are missing; sequencing was by immunoSEQ multiplex PCR. The sample includes fewer than 350,000 clones, roughly 88% seen only once; the top ten take roughly 1%. Germline V lookup: CDR1 MDHEN, CDR2 SYDVKM. Unmatched junction bases numbered 5, after V lost 5 bases and J lost 3 bases. The CDR3 spans 15 residues. As to this clone: Antigen: not known.

This receptor was identified in a woman younger than 30 in good health and CMV-seronegative. Sequencing was performed on PBMCs. The chain recombines TRBV28 with TRBJ2-7, with TRBD1 matching 12 bases. The chain's CDR3 is CASSAGTGGFYEQYF. DNA for the CDR3: TGTGCCAGCAGTGCCGGGACAGGGGGCTTCTACGAGCAGTACTTC. Variable domain in full (rest from reference TRBV28 and TRBJ2-7): DVKVTQSSRYLVKRTGEKVFLECVQDMDHENMFWYRQDPGLGLRLIYFSYDVKMKEKGDIPEGYSVSREKKERFSLILESASTNQTSMYLCASSAGTGGFYEQYFGPGTRLTVT.